This passage covers 27 T cell receptor beta chains from one sample sequenced in a study of blood T cell repertoires in COVID-19. The table came from immunoSEQ multiplex PCR; TCRdb's copy has only in-frame clones and leaves some out. The sample consists of 30,000 to 50,000 clones, about 91% of them appearing once. Sequencing input: peripheral blood. These receptors came from a woman aged 25 to 45 in a cohort sampled during active COVID-19.

The V call is TRBV5-1, the J call TRBJ1-2, with D unclear. The CDR3 contains 15 residues. The germline gives CDR1 SGHRS, CDR2 YFSETQ. With 0 bases removed from V and 3 bases from J, the gap between germline ends came to 12 bases. As DNA, the CDR3 is TGCGCCAGCAGCTTGGCCCCGAGGGAGGACTATGGCTACACCTTC. This translates into CASSLAPREDYGYTF.

V usage is TRBV7-2 and J usage is TRBJ2-3, with 7 bases aligning to TRBD2. There are 13 residues in the CDR3. Germline V lookup: CDR1 SGHTA, CDR2 FQGNSA. Trimming at V came to 8 bases and at J to 10 bases, leaving 12 bases not matched to a gene. The CDR3 DNA reads as TGTGCCAGCGTCCTAGCGAGGGAGGGACCGCAGTATTTT. This translates into CASVLAREGPQYF. The variable domain in full, completed from reference TRBV7-2 and TRBJ2-3, reads GAGVSQSPSNKVTEKGKDVELRCDPISGHTALYWYRQSLGQGLEFLIYFQGNSAPDKSGLPSDRFSAERTGGSVSTLTIQRTQQEDSAVYLCASVLAREGPQYFGPGTRLTVL.

By share, this clone counts as medium-sized. The chain uses TRBV5-1 and TRBJ2-1; 9 positions match TRBD2. The germline V gene has CDR1 SGHRS and CDR2 YFSETQ. CDR3 size: 17 residues. V lost 2 bases and J lost 3; bases outside the gene matches: 9. The CDR3 DNA is TGCGCCAGCAGCTTTGTAGGGGTAGCGGGAGTCTACAATGAGCAGTTCTTC. It yields the protein CASSFVGVAGVYNEQFF.

This chain connects TRBV6-5 to TRBJ1-5; D is uncertain. V was pared by 7 bases and J by 6 bases, with 19 bases between. CDR3 length equals 15 residues. The germline V gene encodes CDR1 MNHEY and CDR2 SVGAGI. CDR3 in amino acids: CASTHRLEGGQPQHF. The CDR3 region has the DNA TGTGCCAGCACCCACCGTTTAGAGGGCGGTCAGCCCCAGCATTTT.

This clone turned up a few times. The chain links TRBV28 to TRBJ2-7, with D possibly being TRBD1 (7 bases). The V end was cut by 10 bases, the J end by 3 bases, with 19 bases between. The germline gives CDR1 MDHEN, CDR2 SYDVKM. This CDR3 region has 14 residues. Here the CDR3 reads CATQTYRGLYEQYF. The DNA of the CDR3 is TGTGCCACGCAGACCTACAGGGGACTCTACGAGCAGTACTTC.

The V and J genes are TRBV12-5 and TRBJ2-7; D possibly corresponds to TRBD2 (5 bases). Germline V gene sequence: CDR1 LGHNT, CDR2 FRNRAP. The CDR3 spans 14 residues. V shed 1 base and J shed 5 bases, with 12 bases lying between them. The CDR3 loop reads CASGLGPRADEQYF. The CDR3 nucleotides are TGTGCTAGTGGTTTGGGTCCGAGGGCGGACGAGCAGTACTTC. Filled out from reference TRBV12-5 and TRBJ2-7, the complete variable domain reads DARVTQTPRHKVTEMGQEVTMRCQPILGHNTVFWYRQTMMQGLELLAYFRNRAPLDDSGMPKDRFSAEMPDATLATLKIQPSEPRDSAVYFCASGLGPRADEQYFGPGTRLTVT.

V is TRBV18 and J is TRBJ2-4; 7 positions agree with TRBD1. The ends lost 3 bases at V and 2 bases at J; junction bases unmatched: 7. The CDR3 runs to 16 residues. The germline CDR1 and CDR2 sequences are KGHSH and LQKENI. The CDR3 spells CASSPRDRVTKNIQYF. CDR3 sequence (DNA): TGTGCCAGCTCACCGAGAGACAGGGTGACCAAAAACATTCAGTACTTC.

This chain joins TRBV4-3 and TRBJ2-5; 9 positions match TRBD2. This CDR3 is built from 16 residues. The ends lost 1 base at V and 5 bases at J; junction bases unmatched: 8. Germline assignment: CDR1 LGHNA and CDR2 YSLEER. CDR3 sequence (DNA): TGCGCCAGCAGCCAAGGGGCTAGCGGGGTAGGGGAGACCCAGTACTTC. This encodes CASSQGASGVGETQYF.

The chain has TRBV9 and TRBJ2-1, with D unresolved. The germline gives CDR1 SGDLS, CDR2 YYNGEE. V lost 0 bases and J lost 7, with 8 bases in between. The CDR3 has 13 amino acids. The CDR3 nucleotides are TGTGCCAGCAGCGTAGCTCCCGGGAATGAGCAGTTCTTC. Its translation: CASSVAPGNEQFF.

This chain uses TRBV7-9 with TRBJ2-3, with a possible D match to TRBD1 (5 bases). V was clipped by 0 bases and J by 6 bases, with 16 bases between them. The germline V gene has CDR1 SEHNR and CDR2 FQNEAQ (reference sequence). The CDR3 has 16 residues. The CDR3 loop reads CASSLADLKGIDTQYF. The CDR3 DNA is TGTGCCAGCAGCTTAGCGGATTTAAAGGGGATCGATACGCAGTATTTT.

V is TRBV6-1 and J is TRBJ1-4, with 8 bases lining up with TRBD1. V shed 2 bases and J 10 bases; nucleotides not matched to a gene: 9. Germline values: CDR1 MNHNS, CDR2 SASEGT. The CDR3 spans 15 residues. The CDR3: CASSELDRGVGKLFF. CDR3 DNA: TGTGCCAGCAGTGAACTCGACAGGGGTGTTGGAAAACTGTTTTTT.

CDR3 DNA: TGTGCCAGCAGCAGACTAGCGGATACGACCGGGGAGCTGTTTTTT. This sequence encodes CASSRLADTTGELFF. J is TRBJ2-2 and V is TRBV5-4; TRBD2 agrees at 9 bases. The ends lost 4 bases at V and 5 bases at J; junction bases unmatched: 6. This CDR3 is 15 amino acids long. CDR1 is SGHNT and CDR2 is YYREEE in the germline V gene (reference sequence).

The V call is TRBV6-5, the J call TRBJ1-2; D gene uncertain. CDR1 is MNHEY and CDR2 is SVGAGI in the germline V gene. This CDR3 has 12 residues. The germline V and J ends were trimmed by 6 bases and 7 bases, with 12 bases remaining between them. The CDR3 region is CASRDWALGYTF. The CDR3 DNA is TGTGCCAGCAGGGACTGGGCGCTTGGCTACACCTTC.

This clone was seen only a few times. The V and J genes are TRBV24-1 and TRBJ2-1; 14 positions match TRBD2. Unmatched junction bases numbered 6, after V lost 4 bases and J lost 8 bases. Germline assignment: CDR1 KGHDR and CDR2 SFDVKD. This CDR3 spans 16 amino acids. DNA of the CDR3: TGTGCCACCAGTGACCGCGGGACTAGCGGGAGCTATGAGCAGTTCTTC. This sequence encodes CATSDRGTSGSYEQFF.

The chain recombines TRBV6-1 with TRBJ2-6; D call uncertain. Germline V gene lookup returns CDR1 MNHNS and CDR2 SASEGT. The V gene lost 0 bases and the J gene lost 2 bases, with 2 bases spanning the gap. This CDR3 comprises 14 residues. CDR3 loop: CASSEAAGANVLTF. The CDR3 DNA reads as TGTGCCAGCAGTGAAGCCGCTGGGGCCAACGTCCTGACTTTC.

This clone was observed once. The V and J genes are TRBV3-1 (or the pseudogene TRBV3-2) and TRBJ2-1; D gene ambiguous. CDR1 is LGHDT and CDR2 is YNNKEL in the germline V gene (reference sequence). V was cut by 1 base and J by 2 bases, with 9 bases left in between. This CDR3 spans 15 amino acids. CDR3 nucleotides: TGTGCCAGCAGCCAAGTCGCCCTAACCTACAATGAGCAGTTCTTC. This gives the protein CASSQVALTYNEQFF.

This clone was observed a single time. The chain uses TRBV4-3 and TRBJ1-5; D call uncertain. Germline CDR1 and CDR2: LGHNA and YSLEER. With 4 bases removed from V and 0 bases from J, the gap between germline ends came to 7 bases. The CDR3 has 14 amino acids. CDR3 nucleotides: TGCGCCAGCAGCCGAGGGTTTAGCAATCAGCCCCAGCATTTT. Its protein is CASSRGFSNQPQHF.

The sample holds one count of this clone. The chain links TRBV27 to TRBJ2-7; 8 nucleotides align to TRBD2. The CDR3 is 15 amino acids. Germline values: CDR1 MNHEY, CDR2 SMNVEV (reference sequence). V was pared by 6 bases and J by 0 bases, with 7 bases of the junction left unmatched. This CDR3 is CASSPWAGGSYEQYF. The CDR3 DNA follows: TGTGCCAGCAGCCCCTGGGCGGGAGGCTCCTACGAGCAGTACTTC.

The V and J genes are TRBV5-1 and TRBJ2-3; 9 nucleotides align to TRBD1. J lost 3 bases, V lost 5 bases, and 13 bases had no gene match. Germline CDR1 reads SGHRS; CDR2 reads YFSETQ. The CDR3 length is 17 residues. The CDR3 coding sequence is TGCGCCAGCAGGCGGGCCGGGACAGGGCTTCTAACAGATACGCAGTATTTT. Its protein product is CASRRAGTGLLTDTQYF.

This chain links TRBV6-4 with TRBJ2-2; D remains unclear. Trimming pared 0 bases from V and 6 bases from J, leaving 5 bases between. CDR1 MRHNA and CDR2 SNTAGT come from the germline V gene. The CDR3 sequence is 13 residues long. CDR3 sequence: CASSDSPPGELFF. For the CDR3, the DNA is TGTGCCAGCAGTGACTCCCCTCCCGGGGAGCTGTTTTTT.

This clone was recorded once. V and J are TRBV20-1 and TRBJ2-5; D is unresolved. Matching the DNA end better, TRBJ2-7 makes the J call doubtful. The V gene's germline CDR1 is DFQATT and CDR2 SNEGSKA (reference sequence). CDR3 length equals 11 residues. CDR3 DNA: TGCAGTGCTAGTTCGGTCTACGAGCAGTACTTC. Translated, it gives CSASSVYEQYF.

V usage is TRBV9 and J usage is TRBJ2-7, with 8 bases matching TRBD1. The V gene's germline CDR1 is SGDLS and CDR2 YYNGEE. The J segment lost 5 bases and the V segment lost 1 base, leaving 5 bases of the junction unmatched. The CDR3 runs to 14 residues. The CDR3 region has the DNA TGTGCCAGCAGCGTATCCGGGACAGGCAACGAGCAGTACTTC. It encodes CASSVSGTGNEQYF.

The chain uses TRBV9 and TRBJ2-3; D is perhaps TRBD2 (5 bases). CDR3 length equals 15 residues. The germline CDR1 and CDR2 sequences are SGDLS and YYNGEE. Trimming cost V 0 bases and J 0 bases, with 8 bases left between them. CDR3 loop: CASSVEADSTDTQYF. The CDR3 nucleotides read TGTGCCAGCAGCGTAGAAGCGGACAGCACAGATACGCAGTATTTT. The complete variable domain, with remaining parts taken from reference TRBV9 and TRBJ2-3, reads DSGVTQTPKHLITATGQRVTLRCSPRSGDLSVYWYQQSLDQGLQFLIQYYNGEERAKGNILERFSAQQFPDLHSELNLSSLELGDSALYFCASSVEADSTDTQYFGPGTRLTVL.

The CDR3 spells CSAYSPNEQYF. For the CDR3, the DNA is TGCAGTGCTTACAGCCCCAACGAGCAGTACTTC. The genes are TRBV20-1 and TRBJ2-7; D remains unclear. The CDR3 covers 11 residues. CDR1 is DFQATT, CDR2 SNEGSKA, per germline (reference sequence). V lost 5 bases to trimming and J lost 5 bases, with 10 bases between them.

The rearrangement joins TRBV7-8 to TRBJ2-3; 8 bases agree with TRBD2. The CDR3 spans 16 residues. V dropped 6 bases and J dropped 1; count of bases not matched to a gene: 9. The germline V gene encodes CDR1 SGHVS and CDR2 FQNEAQ. DNA for the CDR3: TGTGCCAGCAGTCTATTAGCGGGGACTCGCACAGATACGCAGTATTTT. Translation gives CASSLLAGTRTDTQYF.

This clone appeared once. The chain carries TRBV18 and TRBJ1-1; D gene unclear. V was clipped by 2 bases and J by 1 base, with 8 bases between them. The CDR3 spans 14 residues. The germline V gene encodes CDR1 KGHSH and CDR2 LQKENI. The CDR3 is CASSPAQRNTEAFF. The DNA of the CDR3 is TGTGCCAGCTCACCAGCGCAACGGAACACTGAAGCTTTCTTT.

The chain recombines TRBV18 with TRBJ2-6; 9 nucleotides align to TRBD1. V lost 2 bases, J lost 0 bases, and 2 bases stayed unmatched. This CDR3 has 17 amino acids. Germline V gene data show CDR1 as KGHSH and CDR2 as LQKENI. The CDR3 here is CASSPTGGLSGANVLTF. DNA of the CDR3: TGTGCCAGCTCACCAACAGGGGGCCTCTCTGGGGCCAACGTCCTGACTTTC.